These T cell receptor beta chains were read from a single sample in a study of T-cell memory formation after mild COVID-19. From the 5' RACE reads, TCRdb called clonotypes with MiXCR, one entry per CDR3 protein. The table lists around 450,000 distinct CDR3 sequences, 20% to 25% of them singletons. The sequenced sample was PBMCs or a T cell subset sorted from them (not recorded which). Receptors were obtained from an adult woman who had mild COVID-19 (a few samples of this study predate the infection). Cell type and time point are not known. Each CDR3 is given with its conserved first and last residue. Size values are once, few and many counts, or a class for expanded clones, and some rows have none.

cdr3_aa	clone_size	cdr3_length	j_call	v_call
CASSLGEGAEETQYF	.	15	TRBJ2-5	TRBV5-1
CSARGYGQGVRSDTEAFF	.	18	TRBJ1-1	TRBV20-1
CASSQGGTSGQVRQFF	few	16	TRBJ2-1	TRBV3-1
CASSLRGAFLVTEAFF	.	16	TRBJ1-1	TRBV11-2
CASSQYTGGSATGELFF	.	17	TRBJ2-2	TRBV7-2
CASSLAGAPREQYF	few	14	TRBJ2-7	TRBV12-3/TRBV12-4
CASSTYNEQFF	many	11	TRBJ2-1	TRBV7-2
CASSQLRHNEQFF	.	13	TRBJ2-1	TRBV14
CASSITDHEQFF	.	12	TRBJ2-1	TRBV19
CASSTGQEETQYF	.	13	TRBJ2-5	TRBV18
CAISESGTGRLGNQPQHF	few	18	TRBJ1-5	TRBV10-3
CASSSLGLAASYEQYF	.	16	TRBJ2-7	TRBV5-6
CAWSVGNSNEKLFF	.	14	TRBJ1-4	TRBV30